This T cell receptor beta chain was recorded in a study of Graves' ophthalmopathy and Graves' hyperthyroidism. Ophthalmopathy absent within 18 months of follow-up marked hyperthyroidism as stable. V dropped 1 base and J dropped 2; count of bases not matched to a gene: 6. The germline CDR1 and CDR2 sequences are SGHTA and FQGNSA. The CDR3 loop spans 16 amino acids. Study-level points and caveats: The 13-signature model separated ophthalmopathy from stable hyperthyroidism at 85% to 90% sensitivity and around 77% specificity. Most expanded clonotypes from thyroid (those above 0.001 frequency) were also found in blood. This model predicted ophthalmopathy progression (sensitivity 70.59%, specificity about 72%).

The sequenced template was RNA, covering the TCR beta CDR3 region. HTBI primers were employed in first-round RT-PCR, then a second-round multiplex PCR followed. TCRdb re-called the multiplex PCR reads with MiXCR, one entry per CDR3 protein. The data contain hundreds of thousands of distinct CDR3 sequences, about 20% of them singletons. Notes on this clonotype: Antigen: not known.

The material sequenced was peripheral blood. The origin of this receptor is a woman in her late teens or twenties with stable Graves' hyperthyroidism. Some clones in this sample may be carry-over from other donors' samples. This chain links TRBV7-2 with TRBJ2-5; the match to TRBD2 covers 8 bases. CDR3 bases: TGTGCCAGCAGCTTAGTCGGGGGGGCGAATCAAGAGACCCAGTACTTC. Its protein product is CASSLVGGANQETQYF.